The 3 T cell receptor beta chains in this list originate from one sample, sequenced in a study of PD-1 blockade in classical Hodgkin lymphoma. The data were produced by immunoSEQ multiplex PCR, yet TCRdb's version contains in-frame clones alone and is incomplete. The table includes about 19,000 clones, less than 85% detected once. No patient escaped relapse after autologous stem cell transplantation, and brentuximab vedotin exposure varied. Sequencing was performed on peripheral blood mononuclear cells (PBMCs), taken at baseline. The receptors were gathered from a human donor with classical Hodgkin lymphoma.

The rearrangement links TRBV7-3 to TRBJ1-1; TRBD1 agrees at 8 bases. Germline lookup yields CDR1 SGHTA and CDR2 FQGTGA. The CDR3 is 13 residues long. With 5 bases clipped from V and 5 bases from J, the junction kept 4 bases outside the gene matches. The CDR3 region has the DNA TGTGCCAGCAGCACATGGACAGGGACTGAAGCTTTCTTT. Translating it yields CASSTWTGTEAFF. The complete variable domain, with remaining parts taken from reference TRBV7-3 and TRBJ1-1, reads GAGVSQTPSNKVTEKGKYVELRCDPISGHTALYWYRQSLGQGPEFLIYFQGTGAADDSGLPNDRFFAVRPEGSVSTLKIQRTERGDSAVYLCASSTWTGTEAFFGQGTRLTVV.

The chain uses TRBV5-6 and TRBJ2-1; no clear D. Germline V gene lookup returns CDR1 SGHDT and CDR2 YYEEEE. V lost 4 bases to trimming and J lost 8 bases, with 13 bases between them. This CDR3 contains 13 residues. The CDR3, as DNA: TGTGCCAGCAGCCCCCAGGTGGTCCATGAGCAGTTCTTC. Translated: CASSPQVVHEQFF.

This clone was found once. The chain uses TRBV11-2 and TRBJ2-1; no clear D gene. The CDR3 length is 12 residues. Germline loops: CDR1 SGHAT, CDR2 FQNNGV. V was cut by 6 bases and J by 7 bases, with 10 bases left in between. CDR3 region: CASSHNWNEQFF. The DNA of the CDR3 is TGTGCCAGCAGTCATAATTGGAATGAGCAGTTCTTC.